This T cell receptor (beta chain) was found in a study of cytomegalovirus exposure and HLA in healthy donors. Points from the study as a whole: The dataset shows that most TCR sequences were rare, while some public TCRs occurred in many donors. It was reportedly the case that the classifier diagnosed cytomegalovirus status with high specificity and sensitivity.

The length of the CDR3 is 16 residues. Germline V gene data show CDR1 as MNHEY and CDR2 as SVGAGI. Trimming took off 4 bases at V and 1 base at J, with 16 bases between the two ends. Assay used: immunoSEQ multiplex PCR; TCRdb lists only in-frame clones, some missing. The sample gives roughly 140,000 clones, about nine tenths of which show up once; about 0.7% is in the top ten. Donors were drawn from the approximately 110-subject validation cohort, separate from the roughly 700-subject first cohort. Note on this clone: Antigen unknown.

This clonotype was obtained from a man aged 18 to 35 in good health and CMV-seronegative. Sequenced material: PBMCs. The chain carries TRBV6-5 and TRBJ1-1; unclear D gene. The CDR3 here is CASSFHWQARNTEAFF. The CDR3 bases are TGTGCCAGCAGTTTCCACTGGCAGGCGAGGAACACTGAAGCTTTCTTT.